A selection of T cell receptor beta chains follows, all from one sample in a study of shared clonotypes between healthy human individuals. Libraries were prepared by immunoSEQ multiplex PCR; TCRdb keeps only in-frame clonotypes and omits some of them. The sample includes fewer than 1.6 million clones, around 98.5% seen only once; the top ten take approximately 0.4%. Sequencing input: naive CD4+ T cells sorted from blood. Receptor source: a man between 25 and 39 years old in good health. Each CDR3 is given with its conserved first and last residue. The D gene is left open where the match is weak. The size of a clone is reported for some rows only, either as once, few or many, or as a class for expanded clones.

CASSLTGTGDEKLFF | TGTGCCAGCAGCTTAACCGGGACAGGGGATGAAAAACTGTTTTTT | TRBD1 | TRBV5-6 | . | TRBJ1-4
CASSQESSYYNEQFF | TGTGCCAGCAGCCAAGAGTCTAGTTACTACAATGAGCAGTTCTTC | . | TRBV14 | . | TRBJ2-1
CASSLGGTGELFF | TGTGCTAGCAGCTTAGGGGGGACCGGGGAGCTGTTTTTT | . | TRBV7-7 | . | TRBJ2-2
CAISDQGTYGYTF | TGTGCCATCAGTGACCAGGGAACCTATGGCTACACCTTC | . | TRBV10-3 | . | TRBJ1-2
CASSKVNQPQHF | TGTGCCAGCTCCAAGGTGAATCAGCCCCAGCATTTT | . | TRBV6-5 | . | TRBJ1-5
CASSLEGRRNTEAFF | TGTGCCAGCAGCTTAGAGGGCAGGCGGAACACTGAAGCTTTCTTT | . | TRBV7-8 | . | TRBJ1-1
CASETRTGDSYNEQFF | TGTGCCAGTGAGACCCGGACAGGGGACTCTTACAATGAGCAGTTCTTC | TRBD1 | TRBV2 | . | TRBJ2-1
CASSSGQGNYNEQFF | TGTGCCAGCAGCTCTGGACAGGGTAACTACAATGAGCAGTTCTTC | TRBD1 | TRBV7-6 | once | TRBJ2-1
CASSPPGSLNTEAFF | TGTGCCAGCTCACCACCGGGAAGCCTGAACACTGAAGCTTTCTTT | . | TRBV18 | . | TRBJ1-1
CASSLTGKLFF | TGCGCCAGCAGCTTGACTGGAAAACTGTTTTTT | . | TRBV5-1 | . | TRBJ1-4